The 21 T cell receptor beta chains reported below all come from one sample, sequenced in a study of blood T cells in healthy people across ages. Sample-barcoded 5' priming and a J-beta primer mix drove a second PCR of roughly 6 to 12 cycles. TCRdb ran MiXCR on the 5' RACE reads and lists one entry per CDR3 protein. The table includes some 700,000 distinct CDR3 sequences, roughly 44% detected once. The sample taken for sequencing was blood. These receptors were collected from a woman in her sixties in good health.

The gene calls are TRBV7-2 and TRBJ2-7; 7 positions agree with TRBD1. CDR1 and CDR2 (germline): SGHTA, FQGNSA. The CDR3 runs to 15 residues. The V gene end was trimmed by 0 bases and the J gene end by 3 bases; junction bases not matched to a gene: 5. Written as DNA, the CDR3 is TGTGCCAGCAGCTTAGCGACAGGGAATTACTACGAGCAGTACTTC. The encoded protein is CASSLATGNYYEQYF.

This clonotype was counted only a few times. The V gene is TRBV7-9, the J gene TRBJ2-1, with D unclear. CDR3 length: 13 amino acids. Germline CDR1 and CDR2: SEHNR and FQNEAQ (reference sequence). V was trimmed by 1 base and J by 8 bases, leaving 9 bases between them. The CDR3 DNA sequence: TGTGCCAGCAGCTTAGTTCGAGAAGATGAGCAGTTCTTC. Translated, it gives CASSLVREDEQFF.

V gene TRBV7-3 combines with J gene TRBJ2-1; D call uncertain. This CDR3 region has 16 residues. The germline V and J ends were trimmed by 5 bases and 8 bases, with 22 bases remaining between them. Germline CDR1 and CDR2: SGHTA and FQGTGA. The CDR3 protein is CASSLAGEIDGYEQFF. The CDR3 coding sequence is TGTGCCAGCAGCCTGGCCGGAGAGATTGACGGGTATGAGCAGTTCTTC.

This chain joins TRBV7-2 and TRBJ2-1, with D maybe TRBD1 (6 bases). Germline CDR1 is SGHTA and CDR2 is FQGNSA. The CDR3 runs to 16 residues. Trimming pared 5 bases from V and 3 bases from J, leaving 17 bases between. CDR3 sequence reads: CASSPQDRIIYNEQFF. Here the CDR3 DNA reads TGTGCCAGCAGCCCCCAGGACAGAATTATCTACAATGAGCAGTTCTTC.

The chain recombines TRBV5-1 with TRBJ2-7; no firm D call. The J call is in doubt because the DNA end fits TRBJ2-5 better. CDR1 and CDR2 (germline): SGHRS, YFSETQ. There are 14 residues in the CDR3. CDR3 region: CASSLVSQGETQYF. The CDR3 nucleotides read TGCGCCAGCAGCTTGGTCTCTCAAGGGGAGACCCAGTACTTC.

The CDR3 region is CAWSVQGRGYGYTF. DNA of the CDR3: TGTGCCTGGAGTGTTCAGGGCAGGGGTTATGGCTACACCTTC. The V gene is TRBV30, the J gene TRBJ1-2; a possible D gene is TRBD1 (6 bases). V lost 0 bases and J lost 5, with 13 bases in between. CDR1 and CDR2 (germline): GTSNPN, SVGIG (reference sequence). The length of the CDR3 is 14 residues.

Comment on this clonotype: A single base separates this from a much larger clone, so it may be a read error. The chain combines TRBV9 with TRBJ1-6, with D maybe TRBD1 (5 bases). The CDR3 runs 14 residues. The V gene lost 0 bases and the J gene lost 11 bases, with 12 bases spanning the gap. Germline V gene lookup returns CDR1 SGDLS and CDR2 YYNGEE. Here the CDR3 reads CASSVDAGNPPLHF. In nucleotides, the CDR3 is TGTGCCAGCAGCGTAGATGCAGGGAATCCACCCCTCCACTTT.

The rearrangement joins TRBV28 to TRBJ1-1; possibly TRBD1 for D (5 bases). CDR3 size: 14 residues. V gave up 6 bases and J gave up 5 bases, with 16 bases separating them. Germline loops: CDR1 MDHEN, CDR2 SYDVKM. Written as DNA, the CDR3 is TGTGCCAGCAGCCCGGGGGGGGTTCAGACTGAAGCTTTCTTT. It yields the protein CASSPGGVQTEAFF.

The chain recombines TRBV10-3 with TRBJ2-7; no clear D gene. The CDR3 has 14 amino acids. In germline, CDR1 is ENHRY, CDR2 SYGVKD. V was shortened by 3 bases and J by 3 bases, with 12 bases between the two germline ends. This chain's CDR3 is CAISEGSRNYEQYF. The CDR3 DNA follows: TGTGCCATCAGTGAAGGCAGCAGGAACTACGAGCAGTACTTC.

This clonotype was observed a few times. This sequence joins TRBV6-2 or TRBV6-3 and TRBJ2-7; 10 bases are a match to TRBD1. This CDR3 spans 15 amino acids. The junction had 12 bases not matched to a gene; V was cut back by 7 bases and J by 6 bases. The germline CDR1 and CDR2 sequences are MNHEY and SVGEGT. The CDR3 DNA follows: TGTGCCAGCACCCGACGGACAGGGGGACCCTCCGAGCAGTACTTC. Its protein is CASTRRTGGPSEQYF.

The J gene is TRBJ2-1, the V gene TRBV5-1; 8 nucleotides match TRBD1. Trimming took 4 bases from V and 13 from J; bases not matched to a gene: 13. The CDR3 runs 14 residues. Per the germline V gene, CDR1 is SGHRS and CDR2 is YFSETQ. The CDR3 is CASSVGQAGETQFF. In DNA form, the CDR3 reads TGCGCCAGCAGCGTGGGACAGGCCGGGGAGACCCAGTTCTTC. The variable domain in full, with the rest retrieved from reference TRBV5-1 and TRBJ2-1, is KAGVTQTPRYLIKTRGQQVTLSCSPISGHRSVSWYQQTPGQGLQFLFEYFSETQRNKGNFPGRFSGRQFSNSRSEMNVSTLELGDSALYLCASSVGQAGETQFFGPGTRLTVL.

This rearrangement joins TRBV6-5 to TRBJ1-1; no definite D call. V was trimmed by 0 bases and J by 1 base, leaving 9 bases between them. The CDR3 has 15 residues. Germline loops: CDR1 MNHEY, CDR2 SVGAGI. CDR3 nucleotides: TGTGCCAGCAGTTACTCTCAGTTTTGGAACACTGAAGCTTTCTTT. It yields the protein CASSYSQFWNTEAFF.

Note on this clonotype: One end of the junction is discordant with germline, which a read error may explain. J is TRBJ2-6 and V is TRBV14; TRBD2 is a possible D gene (6 bases). The CDR3 is made up of 14 amino acids. Germline V gene data show CDR1 as SGHDN and CDR2 as FVKESK. This CDR3 reads CARSQFGGVNVLTF. DNA of the CDR3: TGTGCCAGAAGCCAATTTGGCGGGGTCAACGTCCTGACTTTC.

The J gene is TRBJ2-6, the V gene TRBV29-1; D is ambiguous. This CDR3 has 16 residues. CDR1 is SQVTM, CDR2 ANQGSEA, per germline. The V end lost 1 base, the J end lost 0 bases, and 10 bases lay between the germline ends. CDR3 sequence: CSVEAETHSGANVLTF. The DNA of the CDR3 is TGCAGCGTTGAAGCGGAGACACACTCTGGGGCCAACGTCCTGACTTTC.

This chain links TRBV20-1 with TRBJ2-3; D unclear. This CDR3 comprises 13 residues. V was clipped by 4 bases and J by 2 bases, with 10 bases between them. Germline V gene sequence: CDR1 DFQATT, CDR2 SNEGSKA (reference sequence). The CDR3 protein is CSAKVPTTDTQYF. The CDR3 nucleotides are TGCAGTGCTAAGGTCCCCACCACAGATACGCAGTATTTT.

This clonotype has a handful of counts. The chain is built from TRBV15 and TRBJ2-6; D might be TRBD1 (6 bases). V was cut by 2 bases and J by 0 bases, with 11 bases left in between. CDR1 is LNHNV, CDR2 YYDKDF, per germline (reference sequence). CDR3 length: 17 amino acids. The CDR3 loop is CATSRTRTVSGANVLTF. The CDR3 DNA is TGTGCCACCAGCAGAACAAGGACAGTCTCTGGGGCCAACGTCCTGACTTTC.

This clonotype has just one count. This chain links TRBV6-1 with TRBJ2-5; 9 bases line up with TRBD2. Germline CDR1 MNHNS, CDR2 SASEGT. V shed 5 bases and J 7 bases; nucleotides not matched to a gene: 11. This CDR3 spans 15 amino acids. The chain's CDR3 is CASSYQTSGSGTQYF. The CDR3 DNA reads TGTGCCAGCAGTTATCAAACTAGCGGGTCAGGGACCCAGTACTTC.

In its sample, this clonotype was seen a few times. This sequence joins TRBV12-5 and TRBJ2-3; TRBD2 is a possible D gene (7 bases). The CDR3 extends over 16 amino acids. The germline CDR1 and CDR2 sequences are LGHNT and FRNRAP. Trimming removed 4 bases at V and 4 bases at J, with 18 bases between. The CDR3 sequence: CASGSTLKGGADTQYF. For the CDR3, the DNA is TGTGCTAGTGGTTCAACCTTAAAGGGGGGGGCAGATACGCAGTATTTT. Complete variable domain (other parts from reference TRBV12-5 and TRBJ2-3): DARVTQTPRHKVTEMGQEVTMRCQPILGHNTVFWYRQTMMQGLELLAYFRNRAPLDDSGMPKDRFSAEMPDATLATLKIQPSEPRDSAVYFCASGSTLKGGADTQYFGPGTRLTVL.

This sequence joins TRBV20-1 and TRBJ2-3; D is perhaps TRBD1 or TRBD2 (6 bases each). The CDR3 sequence is 17 residues long. The V gene lost 0 bases and the J gene lost 0 bases, with 16 bases spanning the gap. The germline CDR1 and CDR2 sequences are DFQATT and SNEGSKA (reference sequence). CDR3 nucleotides: TGCAGTGCTAGAGATCATGGGGGGCACACTAGCACAGATACGCAGTATTTT. Protein: CSARDHGGHTSTDTQYF.

The chain carries TRBV4-2 and TRBJ2-3; 10 bases agree with TRBD2. Germline V CDR1 and CDR2: LGHNA, YNFKEQ. This CDR3 is 16 amino acids long. V was clipped by 0 bases and J by 7 bases; unmatched bases: 7. DNA for the CDR3: TGTGCCAGCAGCCAAGAGGGTAGCGGGGGGTCTTATACGCAGTATTTT. This gives the protein CASSQEGSGGSYTQYF.

This clonotype was detected a few times. The chain couples TRBV20-1 to TRBJ1-1; a possible D gene is TRBD1 (5 bases). The CDR3 length is 14 residues. In germline, CDR1 is DFQATT, CDR2 SNEGSKA (reference sequence). V was shortened by 6 bases and J by 5 bases, with 19 bases between the two germline ends. CDR3 sequence reads: CSAAKSTGVTEAFF. The CDR3 nucleotides read TGCAGTGCCGCCAAATCGACGGGGGTAACTGAAGCTTTCTTT.